This entry lists 18 T cell receptor beta chains sequenced from one sample in a study of CXCR3-negative and CXCR3-positive naive CD8 T cells (dated by TCRdb to between 2018 and 2020). Sequencing relied on a NextSeq 550. The Human TCR Profiling Kit (MiLaboratory) was used to make UMI-labeled 5' RACE TRB cDNA libraries. After TCRdb reprocessed the reads, each CDR3 protein sequence was kept as one row, without DNA. For this sample, the table gives some 49,000 distinct CDR3 sequences. The top ten hold roughly 2.3% of the sample. The sequencing input was naive CXCR3- CD8+ T cells from blood. The cell subset or site label for this specimen denotes: CD45RO-CCR7+CD27+CD95- naive CD8+ T cells lacking CXCR3 (TNR3-). Receptor source: a human donor in good health. Some clones in this sample may be carry-over from other donors' samples.

This rearrangement joins TRBV29-1 to TRBJ2-3; the D gene TCRdb calls, TRBD1, cannot be checked with no DNA. This CDR3 is built from 16 residues. Germline CDR1 SQVTM, CDR2 ANQGSEA. The CDR3 loop is CSINGGDRFFSDTQYF.

The chain joins TRBV7-9 to TRBJ2-7; TCRdb lists TRBD2, though no DNA is available to test this call. CDR1 and CDR2 from the germline V gene are SEHNR and FQNEAQ (reference sequence). The CDR3 is 16 residues long. The CDR3 spells CASSQLIIAGAYEQYF.

The gene calls are TRBV11-3 and TRBJ2-1; absent DNA, TCRdb's TRBD2 call cannot be checked. The CDR3 runs 12 residues. Germline CDR1 reads SGHNT; CDR2 reads YENEEA. Here the CDR3 reads CASSSGGFEQFF.

CDR3 protein: CASSTGQGEAFF. This sequence joins TRBV5-1 and TRBJ1-1; the D call of TRBD1 rests on TCRdb alone, since no DNA is present to check it. This CDR3 contains 12 residues. Germline V lookup: CDR1 SGHRS, CDR2 YFSETQ.

J is TRBJ2-3 and V is TRBV28; TCRdb picks TRBD2, but there is no DNA to check that call. Germline V CDR1 and CDR2: MDHEN, SYDVKM. The CDR3 contains 14 residues. CDR3 amino acids: CASNTLRRTDTQYF.

This chain uses TRBV7-8 with TRBJ2-7. The V gene's germline CDR1 is SGHVS and CDR2 FQNEAQ. The CDR3 covers 11 residues. The CDR3 sequence: CASSPAGEQYF.

V gene TRBV29-1 combines with J gene TRBJ2-1; the D call of TRBD2 rests on TCRdb alone, since no DNA is present to check it. The CDR3 loop spans 15 amino acids. Germline V lookup: CDR1 SQVTM, CDR2 ANQGSEA. This CDR3 is CSVDPGTSGYNEQFF.

V is TRBV28 and J is TRBJ2-5; TCRdb's D gene call, TRBD1, goes unchecked for lack of DNA. There are 14 residues in the CDR3. Germline V gene lookup returns CDR1 MDHEN and CDR2 SYDVKM. CDR3 region: CASSFDPGLETQYF.

The chain has TRBV29-1 and TRBJ2-6; the D gene TCRdb calls, TRBD1, cannot be checked with no DNA. Germline loops: CDR1 SQVTM, CDR2 ANQGSEA. The CDR3 is 17 amino acids. CDR3 residues: CSVEAGHPTSGANVLTF.

This chain joins TRBV4-2 and TRBJ2-3. This CDR3 is 15 amino acids long. Germline V lookup: CDR1 LGHNA, CDR2 YNFKEQ. CDR3: CASSQGWQFTDTQYF.

The chain links TRBV12-3 or TRBV12-4 to TRBJ2-1. The CDR3 contains 13 residues. The CDR3 sequence is CASSFTIDNEQFF.

The chain recombines TRBV7-8 with TRBJ2-7; checking the TCRdb D call of TRBD1 is not possible without DNA. The V gene's germline CDR1 is SGHVS and CDR2 FQNEAQ. This CDR3 spans 15 amino acids. The CDR3 region is CASSLAQGSDYEQYF.

The chain uses TRBV29-1 and TRBJ1-1. The CDR3 consists of 14 residues. Germline CDR1 SQVTM, CDR2 ANQGSEA. CDR3 sequence: CSVVRTVMNTEAFF. The complete variable domain, with remaining parts taken from reference TRBV29-1 and TRBJ1-1, reads SAVISQKPSRDICQRGTSLTIQCQVDSQVTMMFWYRQQPGQSLTLIATANQGSEATYESGFVIDKFPISRPNLTFSTLTVSNMSPEDSSIYLCSVVRTVMNTEAFFGQGTRLTVV.

J is TRBJ1-4 and V is TRBV28. This CDR3 contains 16 residues. Germline lookup yields CDR1 MDHEN and CDR2 SYDVKM. This CDR3 is CASSFGPPGGDGKLFF.

The chain uses TRBV4-3 and TRBJ2-1; TCRdb outputs TRBD2, but without DNA this stays unchecked. The CDR3 totals 16 residues. From germline, CDR1 is LGHNA and CDR2 YSLEER. The CDR3 sequence: CASSQDGAGGQNEQFF.

The CDR3 loop reads CASPNGGLLSYEQYF. This chain uses TRBV21-1 with TRBJ2-7; TCRdb outputs TRBD2, but without DNA this stays unchecked. TRBV21-1 is recorded as a pseudogene. The CDR3 contains 15 residues.

The rearrangement joins TRBV7-9 to TRBJ2-7; TCRdb's assignment of TRBD2 cannot be checked, as there is no DNA. This CDR3 has 15 amino acids. Germline loops: CDR1 SEHNR, CDR2 FQNEAQ (reference sequence). CDR3 protein: CASSHPPTSGYEQYF. The whole variable domain, filled in from reference TRBV7-9 and TRBJ2-7, reads DTGVSQNPRHKITKRGQNVTFRCDPISEHNRLYWYRQTLGQGPEFLTYFQNEAQLEKSRLLSDRFSAERPKGSFSTLEIQRTEQGDSAMYLCASSHPPTSGYEQYFGPGTRLTVT.

This chain connects TRBV7-9 to TRBJ1-1; checking the TCRdb D call of TRBD1 is not possible without DNA. The germline gives CDR1 SEHNR, CDR2 FQNEAQ (reference sequence). This CDR3 spans 14 amino acids. This chain's CDR3 is CASTPGRVNTEAFF.